One sample yielded the 19 T cell receptor beta chains listed below, sequenced in a study of blood T cell repertoires in COVID-19. Generated by immunoSEQ multiplex PCR, the TCRdb table keeps only in-frame clones and is missing some. The sample carries hundreds of thousands of clones, around 86% recorded once. Material: peripheral blood. The receptors originated from a woman in her forties or fifties with COVID-19, enrolled during active disease.

This clone appeared a few times. The V call is TRBV6-2 or TRBV6-3, the J call TRBJ2-5; TRBD2 might be the D (6 bases). The germline gives CDR1 MNHEY, CDR2 SVGEGT. V shed 4 bases and J shed 2 bases, with 14 bases lying between them. CDR3 length equals 15 residues. The CDR3 region has the DNA TGTGCCAGCAGTTCCCCGGCTGGACTACAAGAGACCCAGTACTTC. Residues: CASSSPAGLQETQYF.

The genes are TRBV12-5 and TRBJ2-3; TRBD1 is a possible D gene (6 bases). Per the germline V gene, CDR1 is LGHNT and CDR2 is FRNRAP. This CDR3 has 14 amino acids. Trimming left V 6 bases short and J 2 bases short, with 12 bases between. The CDR3 protein is CASGRGQDTDTQYF. CDR3 nucleotide sequence: TGTGCTAGTGGCAGGGGACAAGACACAGATACGCAGTATTTT. Combining the CDR3 with reference TRBV12-5 and TRBJ2-3 gives the whole variable domain DARVTQTPRHKVTEMGQEVTMRCQPILGHNTVFWYRQTMMQGLELLAYFRNRAPLDDSGMPKDRFSAEMPDATLATLKIQPSEPRDSAVYFCASGRGQDTDTQYFGPGTRLTVL.

V usage is TRBV7-7 and J usage is TRBJ2-1, with a possible D match to TRBD2 (5 bases). CDR3 length: 18 amino acids. CDR1 and CDR2 from the germline V gene are SSHAT and FNYEAQ (reference sequence). Trimming took 1 base from V and 5 from J, leaving 21 bases between them. CDR3 coding DNA: TGTGCCAGCAGCTTAGTGGGAGCGGTCGGAGAACCCGACAATGAGCAGTTCTTC. Translated, it gives CASSLVGAVGEPDNEQFF.

The rearrangement joins TRBV5-6 to TRBJ1-1; the match to TRBD1 covers 11 bases. CDR3 length equals 16 residues. Germline-derived CDR1 and CDR2 are SGHDT and YYEEEE. The V gene end was trimmed by 1 base and the J gene end by 5 bases; junction bases not matched to a gene: 7. The CDR3 DNA follows: TGTGCCAGCAGCTTGTTTGGGACAGGGGGGCAGACTGAAGCTTTCTTT. Protein sequence: CASSLFGTGGQTEAFF.

This chain joins TRBV6-5 and TRBJ2-7, with unresolved D. There are 11 residues in the CDR3. V lost 7 bases and J 3 bases, leaving 7 bases between the germline ends. Germline values: CDR1 MNHEY, CDR2 SVGAGI. The CDR3 DNA follows: TGTGCCAGCACGGAGTTCTACGAGCAGTACTTC. Its translation: CASTEFYEQYF.

This clone has only one observation. The CDR3 loop is CASSLGTGNTGELFF. The DNA of the CDR3 is TGTGCCAGCAGCCTCGGGACAGGGAACACCGGGGAGCTGTTTTTT. The chain combines TRBV3-1 (or the pseudogene TRBV3-2) with TRBJ2-2; TRBD1 agrees at 8 bases. The CDR3 is 15 amino acids. After removal of 4 bases from V and 1 base from J, the junction contained 2 bases not matched to a gene. Germline values: CDR1 LGHDT, CDR2 YNNKEL (reference sequence).

The chain is built from TRBV6-5 and TRBJ2-3, with 8 bases identical to TRBD2. The CDR3 loop spans 16 amino acids. V lost 0 bases, J lost 6 bases, and 8 bases stayed unmatched. CDR1 MNHEY and CDR2 SVGAGI come from the germline V gene. CDR3 DNA: TGTGCCAGCAGTTACTCGAGGCGGACGGGGGGGGATACGCAGTATTTT. Its translation: CASSYSRRTGGDTQYF.

The chain recombines TRBV5-1 with TRBJ2-1; D possibly corresponds to TRBD1 (5 bases). This CDR3 comprises 15 residues. V lost 3 bases and J lost 5, with 15 bases in between. Germline CDR1 reads SGHRS; CDR2 reads YFSETQ. As DNA, the CDR3 is TGCGCCAGCAGCTCCGGACACACTACGAACAATGAGCAGTTCTTC. This translates into CASSSGHTTNNEQFF.

The CDR3 region has the DNA TGTGCCATCAGTACCCTCGATATACAGGGTTCCTACGAGCAGTACTTC. It translates to CAISTLDIQGSYEQYF. This chain joins TRBV10-3 and TRBJ2-7, with D maybe TRBD1 (6 bases). Per germline, CDR1 ENHRY and CDR2 SYGVKD. CDR3 size: 16 residues. Trimming removed 5 bases at V and 1 base at J, with 18 bases between.

The chain combines TRBV7-2 with TRBJ1-5; D is unclear. Per germline, CDR1 SGHTA and CDR2 FQGNSA. With 6 bases removed from V and 12 bases from J, the gap between germline ends came to 21 bases. This CDR3 is built from 14 residues. The CDR3 is CASRPAGGIVDQHF. The CDR3 nucleotides are TGTGCCAGCAGGCCGGCGGGCGGTATAGTTGACCAGCATTTT. Full variable domain (remainder filled in from reference TRBV7-2 and TRBJ1-5): GAGVSQSPSNKVTEKGKDVELRCDPISGHTALYWYRQSLGQGLEFLIYFQGNSAPDKSGLPSDRFSAERTGGSVSTLTIQRTQQEDSAVYLCASRPAGGIVDQHFGDGTRLSIL.

The genes are TRBV21-1 and TRBJ2-1; the table calls TRBD2, which could not be checked here. TRBV21-1 is noted as a pseudogene. The CDR3 extends over 15 amino acids. In nucleotides, the CDR3 is TGTGCCAGCAACCGGGACTGGCGGGAGAACAATGAGCAGTTCTTC. Translating gives CASNRDWRENNEQFF.

This clone was seen just once. This chain links TRBV6-5 with TRBJ2-7; 9 bases are a match to TRBD1. The length of the CDR3 is 15 residues. V shed 6 bases, J shed 4 bases, and the junction held 10 bases outside the gene matches. Germline V gives CDR1 MNHEY, CDR2 SVGAGI. The CDR3 coding sequence is TGTGCCAGCAGCGACGGGACAGGGATTTTTTACGAGCAGTACTTC. Translation: CASSDGTGIFYEQYF.

This chain uses TRBV24-1 with TRBJ2-1, with D perhaps TRBD2 (6 bases). Trimming took off 2 bases at V and 8 bases at J, with 18 bases between the two ends. Germline V gene data show CDR1 as KGHDR and CDR2 as SFDVKD. The CDR3 covers 16 residues. CDR3: CATSDSHTQGGDEQFF. In DNA, the CDR3 is TGTGCCACCAGTGATTCGCACACCCAGGGAGGTGATGAGCAGTTCTTC.

The chain employs TRBV20-1 and TRBJ2-5; D ambiguous. Germline CDR1 is DFQATT and CDR2 is SNEGSKA (reference sequence). V was trimmed by 4 bases and J by 7 bases, leaving 19 bases between them. CDR3 length: 14 residues. This CDR3 reads CSAIEANQGRTQYF. In nucleotides, the CDR3 is TGCAGTGCTATTGAAGCGAACCAAGGAAGGACCCAGTACTTC.

The genes are TRBV29-1 and TRBJ1-4; 8 bases line up with TRBD1. Trimming removed 6 bases from V and 8 bases from J; junction bases left unmatched: 11. The CDR3 loop spans 14 amino acids. The germline V gene encodes CDR1 SQVTM and CDR2 ANQGSEA. CDR3 DNA sequence: TGCAGCGTGGCCACGGGACAGGACATAGAAAAACTGTTTTTT. Translated, it gives CSVATGQDIEKLFF. The variable domain in full, with the rest retrieved from reference TRBV29-1 and TRBJ1-4, is SAVISQKPSRDICQRGTSLTIQCQVDSQVTMMFWYRQQPGQSLTLIATANQGSEATYESGFVIDKFPISRPNLTFSTLTVSNMSPEDSSIYLCSVATGQDIEKLFFGSGTQLSVL.

The J gene is TRBJ2-1, the V gene TRBV5-4; D is perhaps TRBD1 (5 bases). The CDR3 is 13 residues long. Germline CDR1 and CDR2: SGHNT and YYREEE (reference sequence). Trimming took off 2 bases at V and 9 bases at J, with 12 bases between the two ends. CDR3 bases: TGTGCCAGCAGCTTCACCAGGGCCGGTGAGCAGTTCTTC. Its protein is CASSFTRAGEQFF. The whole variable domain, filled in from reference TRBV5-4 and TRBJ2-1, reads ETGVTQSPTHLIKTRGQQVTLRCSSQSGHNTVSWYQQALGQGPQFIFQYYREEENGRGNFPPRFSGLQFPNYSSELNVNALELDDSALYLCASSFTRAGEQFFGPGTRLTVL.

CDR3 in DNA: TGTGCCAGCTCAGGGACGACAGGGTTGAACACTGAAGCTTTCTTT. Translated, it gives CASSGTTGLNTEAFF. The rearrangement links TRBV18 to TRBJ1-1; 7 bases line up with TRBD1. V shed 5 bases and J 0 bases; nucleotides not matched to a gene: 6. From germline, CDR1 is KGHSH and CDR2 LQKENI. CDR3 length: 15 amino acids.

V gene TRBV19 combines with J gene TRBJ2-1; 7 bases agree with TRBD2. The germline gives CDR1 LNHDA, CDR2 SQIVND (reference sequence). Losses at the gene ends were 7 bases for V and 7 bases for J; bases not matched to a gene: 13. The CDR3 has 15 residues. CDR3 amino acids: CASIRVGGSLNEQFF. Here the CDR3 DNA reads TGTGCCAGTATTCGGGTCGGCGGGAGTTTAAATGAGCAGTTCTTC.

The rearrangement links TRBV5-6 to TRBJ1-3; the D is unclear. This CDR3 contains 14 residues. Germline V gene data show CDR1 as SGHDT and CDR2 as YYEEEE. V lost 5 bases and J 8 bases, leaving 17 bases between the germline ends. CDR3 loop: CASSRPPNSHTIYF. DNA for the CDR3: TGTGCCAGCAGTCGCCCCCCCAACAGCCACACCATATATTTT.